This T cell receptor beta chain was observed in a study of blood T cell repertoires in COVID-19. There are 16 residues in the CDR3. Per germline, CDR1 LGHNA and CDR2 YSLEER. V gave up 0 bases and J gave up 6 bases, with 16 bases separating them. Produced via immunoSEQ multiplex PCR; TCRdb's table is partial and in-frame only. The sample yields hundreds of thousands of clones, 88% seen once. This clone turned up a few times. The clonotype originates from a woman between 40 and 50 years old who had recovered from COVID-19. Sequencing was carried out using peripheral blood. The rearrangement uses TRBV4-3 and TRBJ2-3, with D unresolved. The CDR3 region has the DNA TGCGCCAGCAGCCAAGAGTGGGCCGGTGCCTGGGATACGCAGTATTTT. Translated, it gives CASSQEWAGAWDTQYF.